This T cell receptor beta chain was retrieved from a study of cytomegalovirus exposure and HLA in healthy donors (dated by TCRdb to 2016 to 2017). Broadly, across the study: An earlier analysis of 587 of the donors reported 250 to 300 Gb of sequence data and approximately 120 million unique TCR beta sequences obtained from 150 million to 200 million T cells. About 320 gigabases of sequencing data and 70 million to 85 million unique TCR sequences were included in an early release covering about 600 HLA-typed donors. Among the roughly 370 genotyped donors, approximately 77% belonged to the genetic ancestry cluster associated with self-reported Caucasian donors. The study was designed to test whether signatures of past pathogen exposure could be identified by cataloging public T cell receptors. The study used immunosequencing to profile the T cell repertoires of several hundred subjects and linked those repertoires to cytomegalovirus serostatus. A separate validation cohort of 100 to 150 different subjects was used in addition to the approximately 700-subject first cohort. The study combined high-throughput TCR immunosequencing, statistical association of individual TCRs with disease status, and machine learning to predict cytomegalovirus infection status. To study patterns of TCR occurrence, a later analysis re-analyzed previously published TCR beta repertoires from 666 donors and added high-resolution HLA genotyping. The later analysis used no new phenotypic data to find candidate immune exposures, relying instead on TCR beta sequences and their occurrence across donors. To decide whether each TCR beta V gene segment behaved as functional or pseudogenic, an earlier analysis of 587 of the donors relied on high-throughput TCR beta sequencing. Donor age, sex, ethnicity and CMV serostatus were compiled alongside the repertoire data. Genome-wide SNP genotypes for about 65% of the roughly 670 donors were used in a later genetic analysis, which treated that subset as a discovery cohort. All discovery cohort repertoires had been generated using a single sequencing platform. HLA typing included class I and class II loci at four-digit resolution. The number of typed donors differed by locus: about 620-640 for A, B, C, DRB1 and DQB1; 500 to 550 for DQA1; 606 for DPA1; and roughly 450 for DPB1. Several DR-DQ haplotypes were handled as single units for association and clustering because linkage in the cohort was strong. Among a few hundred genotyped donors of the cohort, an average of roughly 240,000 unique TCR beta nucleotide sequences were sequenced per donor, 15% to 20% of them non-productive. The paper's findings and limits, for the study overall: A group of highly shared sequence variants was considered likely to be a technical artifact of the sequencing pipeline. The study listed 164 TCR beta chains as associated with cytomegalovirus. Some 15 rarely observed V segments, including chromosome 9 orphons, were excluded from the earlier analysis of approximately 600 of the donors because counts were too low. According to a later analysis, parvovirus B19, influenza, CMV and Epstein-Barr virus appeared linked to several top co-occurrence clusters. HLA typing was unavailable for some donors at each locus, so association tests used only the typed subset. Linkage disequilibrium might explain the correlated functional status among segregating V segments, but an unknown experimental factor could not be excluded. Across donors, most TCR sequences were observed very rarely, whereas some public TCRs were present in many individuals. A later analysis associated 16,951 TCR beta sequences with specific HLA alleles at a false discovery rate of 0.05. The presence/absence analyses assumed that sequencing depth was roughly uniform across donors, and that assumption may not be true. According to a later genetic analysis, donors in an Asian-associated ancestry cluster had fewer N-insertions in productive TCRs than the approximately 670-donor mean. Three of the identified cytomegalovirus-associated TCR beta chains were confirmed in vitro to be specific for cytomegalovirus antigens. A later genetic analysis associated a missense DCLRE1C variant with V-gene and J-gene trimming of TCR beta chains, and an independent cohort replicated the association. The only immune exposure information available for the cohort was CMV serostatus. According to a later analysis, TCR association rates differed among HLA loci, with DRB1 alleles showing the most associated TCRs and HLA-C alleles showing the fewest. This cohort had only TCR beta chains sequenced, and the lack of alpha or paired-chain data limited which features could be detected. In a later analysis, most CMV-associated TCR beta chains were found to appear HLA-restricted, with HLA associations seemingly driven largely by CMV exposure. A further reported finding was that TCR beta sequences accurately predicted the HLA-A and HLA-B alleles for most subjects in the first cohort. Assigning TCR associations to individual alleles was difficult when HLA alleles, especially DR and DQ, strongly co-occurred. The classifier was reported to diagnose cytomegalovirus status with high specificity and sensitivity in both the original and validation cohorts. A later analysis found that HLA-associated TCR beta chains were more clonally expanded and had lower generation probabilities than equally common non-associated chains. According to the authors, the approach could potentially be generalized to other disease states and immunological phenotypes. Some IMGT-functional V segments, including TRBV6-2 and TRBV6-3, could not be told apart with the 87-base-pair reads, so those segments were excluded. An earlier analysis of approximately 590 of the donors showed that most TCR beta V segments appeared in productive rearrangements either about 87% or about 30% of the time, which broadly matched IMGT annotations.

In total, more than 500 healthy bone marrow donors made up the cohort. At the time of sampling, all cohort members were nominally healthy, though unrecorded immune exposures were likely present. Of the 700 or so cohort members, roughly 290 had a positive CMV serostatus and about 360 had a negative one, while no CMV serostatus was recorded for the donor. Every donor gave a peripheral blood sample, and the peripheral blood mononuclear cells from that sample were used for TCR beta sequencing. The Qiagen DNeasy Blood Extraction Kit was used to extract genomic DNA from the blood cell samples. The library was produced with the immunoSEQ multiplex PCR assay. A mixture of 60 forward primers for TCR Vbeta segments and 13 reverse primers for TCR Jbeta segments was used in the multiplex PCR. Amplification of the CDR3 region of rearranged TCR beta genes was performed with a multiplex PCR assay on genomic DNA. Amplified TCR beta libraries were sequenced as 87-base-pair reads on the Illumina HiSeq System. The study's processing was this. Across the 670 or so repertoires, a later analysis counted some 80 million unique TCR beta chains, about 10 million of which were shared by at least two donors. Raw reads were error-corrected and collapsed into unique sequences with a nearest-neighbor algorithm that merged closely related sequences to remove PCR and sequencing errors. Alignment of CDR3 sequences to IMGT reference sequences was used to assign V, D and J gene segments. Each retained sequence needed at least a six-nucleotide match to both a V gene segment and a J gene segment. A rearrangement was called productive if the CDR3 had no stop codons and remained in frame with V and J, and every other rearrangement was called non-productive. Following IMGT convention, CDR3 was defined as the stretch from the second conserved V-encoded cysteine up to the conserved J-encoded phenylalanine. In an earlier analysis of 550 to 650 of the donors, sequences lacking an unambiguous match to a single V gene segment were excluded. In an earlier analysis of more than 500 of the donors, a V segment was called functional when productive rearrangements were above 56.7%, and segregating when the standard deviation between donors exceeded 5%. A statistical classification framework was built to diagnose cytomegalovirus status from the catalog of TCR beta chain sequences. V and J gene assignment, in a later analysis, came from comparing TCR nucleotide sequences with IMGT/GENE-DB human TR gene sequences. Using the TCRdist pipeline, a later analysis assigned CDR3 sequences along with most-parsimonious VDJ recombination scenarios. In a later analysis, each TCR beta chain was defined by its CDR3 amino acid sequence together with its V-gene family, and reads lacking a unique V-gene family were excluded. To address suspected cross-contamination and a sequencing artifact, a later analysis removed a few hundred highly shared, low-generation-probability nucleotide sequences. In a later analysis, a clonal expansion index was calculated for each public chain from normalized within-repertoire ranks of inferred template counts. In a later analysis, generation probabilities were computed using a VDJ recombination model fitted to out-of-frame rearrangements, and the results were checked against IGoR. In a later analysis, TCR-TCR, TCR-HLA and TCR-CMV co-occurrence was scored with hypergeometric tests, and a repertoire-size bias correction was applied to TCR pairs. To estimate false discovery rates, a later analysis permuted the HLA or CMV assignments 20 times. In a later analysis, co-occurring TCRs were grouped using DBSCAN, and TCRdist sequence similarity was added for clustering within HLA-allele-positive subsets. For co-occurrence clustering, repertoires with fewer than 30,000 or more than 120,000 public chains were excluded, along with roughly 5 repertoires with anomalous nucleotide sharing. Not all clones reach the TCRdb copy of this immuneACCESS table, which keeps in-frame sequences only. Checked studies attribute under half of the gap to unresolved V genes and leave the rest unexplained. Clone size and the V and J calls come from that table; the DNA yielded D and trimming. This sample holds 55,000 to 75,000 clones; 70% to 85% were observed only once. Roughly 11% of the sample is held by the ten biggest clonotypes.

Reading the germline V gene (reference sequence) gives CDR1 MNHEY and CDR2 SMNVEV. V is reduced by 6 bases and J by 2 bases, leaving a spacing of 4 bases between them. The CDR3 measures 11 amino acids from cysteine to phenylalanine. The sequence is cut down to CDR3 DNA, 33 bases in frame from base 1. Comments on this clone: Its antigen specificity is not known. Base qualities are missing; no much larger clone stands one base away.

The specimen was PBMCs. The source is a human donor in good health. This chain is built from TRBV27 and TRBJ1-2, with the D gene uncertain. The CDR3 region has the sequence CASRTNYGYTF. The bases read TGTGCCAGCAGGACAAACTATGGCTACACCTTC.